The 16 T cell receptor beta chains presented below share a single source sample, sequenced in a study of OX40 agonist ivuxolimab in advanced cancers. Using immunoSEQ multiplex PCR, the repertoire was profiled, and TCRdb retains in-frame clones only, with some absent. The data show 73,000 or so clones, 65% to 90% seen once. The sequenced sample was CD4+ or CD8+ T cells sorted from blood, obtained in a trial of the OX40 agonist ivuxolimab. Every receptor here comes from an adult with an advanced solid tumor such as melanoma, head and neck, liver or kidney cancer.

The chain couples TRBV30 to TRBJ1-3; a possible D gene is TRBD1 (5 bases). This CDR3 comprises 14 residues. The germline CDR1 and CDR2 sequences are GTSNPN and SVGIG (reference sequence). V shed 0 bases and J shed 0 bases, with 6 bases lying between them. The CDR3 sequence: CAWSVGLSGNTIYF. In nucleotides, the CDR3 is TGTGCCTGGAGTGTGGGGCTCTCTGGAAACACCATATATTTT.

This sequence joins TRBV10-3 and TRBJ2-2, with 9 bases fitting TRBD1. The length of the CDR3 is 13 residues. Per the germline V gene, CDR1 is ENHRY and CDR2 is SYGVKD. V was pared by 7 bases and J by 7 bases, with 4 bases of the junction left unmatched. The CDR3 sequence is CAIKGQGGGELFF. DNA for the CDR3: TGTGCCATCAAGGGACAGGGAGGCGGGGAGCTGTTTTTT.

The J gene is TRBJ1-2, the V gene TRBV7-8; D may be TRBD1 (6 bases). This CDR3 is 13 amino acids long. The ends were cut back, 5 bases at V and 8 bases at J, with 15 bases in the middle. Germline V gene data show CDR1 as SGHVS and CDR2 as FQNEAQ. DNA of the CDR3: TGTGCCAGCAGCAACACAGGGCTGGGAGGCTACACCTTC. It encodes CASSNTGLGGYTF.

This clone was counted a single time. The CDR3 region has the DNA TGTGCCAGCAGTTTAGATACTCACAGGAGCTCCTACGAGCAGTACTTC. Protein product: CASSLDTHRSSYEQYF. The V and J genes are TRBV27 and TRBJ2-7; D is perhaps TRBD1 (5 bases). The CDR3 extends over 16 amino acids. Trimming took off 2 bases at V and 0 bases at J, with 14 bases between the two ends. Germline CDR1 is MNHEY and CDR2 is SMNVEV (reference sequence).

Here the CDR3 DNA reads TGTGCCAGCAGCTTAGCGGGCGGACAGGCGTACGAGCAGTACTTC. Amino acid sequence: CASSLAGGQAYEQYF. The rearrangement uses TRBV7-2 and TRBJ2-7, with 7 bases that match TRBD1. The CDR3 contains 15 residues. The V and J ends lost 0 bases and 4 bases, in that order; junction bases with no gene match: 6. Germline V lookup: CDR1 SGHTA, CDR2 FQGNSA.

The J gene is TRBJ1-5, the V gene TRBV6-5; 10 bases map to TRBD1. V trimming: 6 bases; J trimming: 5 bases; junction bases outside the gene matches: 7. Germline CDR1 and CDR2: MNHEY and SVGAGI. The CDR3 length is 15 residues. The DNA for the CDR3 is TGTGCCAGCAGCCCGGGACAGGGGACTCATCAGCCCCAGCATTTT. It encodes CASSPGQGTHQPQHF.

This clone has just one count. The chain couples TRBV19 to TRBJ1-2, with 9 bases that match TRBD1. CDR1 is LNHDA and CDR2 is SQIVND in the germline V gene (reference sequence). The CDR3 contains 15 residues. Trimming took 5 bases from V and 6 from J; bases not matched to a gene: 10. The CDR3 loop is CASSVSGGQGHGYTF. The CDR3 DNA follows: TGTGCCAGTAGTGTTTCTGGGGGACAGGGCCATGGCTACACCTTC.

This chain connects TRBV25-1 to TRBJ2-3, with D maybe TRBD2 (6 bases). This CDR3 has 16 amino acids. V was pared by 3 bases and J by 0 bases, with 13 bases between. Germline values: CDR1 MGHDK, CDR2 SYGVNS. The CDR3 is CASSDGGFASTDTQYF. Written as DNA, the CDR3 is TGTGCCAGCAGTGACGGGGGATTTGCTAGCACAGATACGCAGTATTTT.

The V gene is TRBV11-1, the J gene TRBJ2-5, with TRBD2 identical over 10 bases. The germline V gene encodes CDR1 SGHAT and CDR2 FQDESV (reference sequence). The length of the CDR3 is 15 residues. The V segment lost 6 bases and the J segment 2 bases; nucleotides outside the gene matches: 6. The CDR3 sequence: CASRISGGAQETQYF. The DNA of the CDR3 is TGTGCCAGCAGGATAAGCGGGGGGGCTCAAGAGACCCAGTACTTC. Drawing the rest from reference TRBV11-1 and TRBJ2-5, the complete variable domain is EAEVAQSPRYKITEKSQAVAFWCDPISGHATLYWYRQILGQGPELLVQFQDESVVDDSQLPKDRFSAERLKGVDSTLKIQPAELGDSAMYLCASRISGGAQETQYFGPGTRLLVL.

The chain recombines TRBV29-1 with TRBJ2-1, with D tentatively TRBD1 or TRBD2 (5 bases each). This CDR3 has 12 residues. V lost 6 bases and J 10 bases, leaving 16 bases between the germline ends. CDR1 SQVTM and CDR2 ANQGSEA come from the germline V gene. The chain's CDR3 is CSVHGTIGEQFF. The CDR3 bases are TGCAGCGTGCACGGGACGATCGGCGAGCAGTTCTTC.

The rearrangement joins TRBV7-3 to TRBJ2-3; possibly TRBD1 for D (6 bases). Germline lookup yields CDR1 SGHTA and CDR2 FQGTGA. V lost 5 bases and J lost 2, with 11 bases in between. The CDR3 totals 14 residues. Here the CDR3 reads CASSPGQITDTQYF. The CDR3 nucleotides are TGTGCCAGCAGCCCCGGACAGATCACAGATACGCAGTATTTT. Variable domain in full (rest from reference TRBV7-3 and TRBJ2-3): GAGVSQTPSNKVTEKGKYVELRCDPISGHTALYWYRQSLGQGPEFLIYFQGTGAADDSGLPNDRFFAVRPEGSVSTLKIQRTERGDSAVYLCASSPGQITDTQYFGPGTRLTVL.

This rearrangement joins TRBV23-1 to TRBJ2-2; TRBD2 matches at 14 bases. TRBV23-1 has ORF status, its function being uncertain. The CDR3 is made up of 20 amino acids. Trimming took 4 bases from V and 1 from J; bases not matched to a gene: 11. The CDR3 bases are TGCGCCAGCAGTCCCGCGAGGGGGACTAGCGGGGGCCAGAACACCGGGGAGCTGTTTTTT. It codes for CASSPARGTSGGQNTGELFF.

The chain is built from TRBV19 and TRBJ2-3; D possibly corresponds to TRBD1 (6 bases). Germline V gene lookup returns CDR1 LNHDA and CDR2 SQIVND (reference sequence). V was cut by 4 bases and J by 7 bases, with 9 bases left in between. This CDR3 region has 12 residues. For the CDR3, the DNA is TGTGCCAGTAGTACCGGACAGTATACGCAGTATTTT. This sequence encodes CASSTGQYTQYF.

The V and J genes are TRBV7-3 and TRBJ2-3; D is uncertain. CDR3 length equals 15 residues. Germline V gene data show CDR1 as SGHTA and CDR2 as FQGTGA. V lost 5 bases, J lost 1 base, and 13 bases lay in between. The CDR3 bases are TGTGCCAGCAGCCCCCAGGCTACTGGCACAGATACGCAGTATTTT. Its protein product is CASSPQATGTDTQYF. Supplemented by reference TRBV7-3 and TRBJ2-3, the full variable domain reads GAGVSQTPSNKVTEKGKYVELRCDPISGHTALYWYRQSLGQGPEFLIYFQGTGAADDSGLPNDRFFAVRPEGSVSTLKIQRTERGDSAVYLCASSPQATGTDTQYFGPGTRLTVL.

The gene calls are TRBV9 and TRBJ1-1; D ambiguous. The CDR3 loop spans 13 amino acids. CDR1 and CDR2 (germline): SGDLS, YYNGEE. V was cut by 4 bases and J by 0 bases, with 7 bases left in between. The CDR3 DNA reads TGTGCCAGCAGCAAGACTGTGAACACTGAAGCTTTCTTT. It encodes CASSKTVNTEAFF.

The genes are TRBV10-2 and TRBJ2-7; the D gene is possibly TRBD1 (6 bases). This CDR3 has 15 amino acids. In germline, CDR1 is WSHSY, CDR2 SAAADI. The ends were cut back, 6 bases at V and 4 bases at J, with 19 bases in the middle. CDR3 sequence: CASSHRAVANYEQYF. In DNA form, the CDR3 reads TGCGCCAGCAGCCACAGGGCCGTAGCCAATTACGAGCAGTACTTC.